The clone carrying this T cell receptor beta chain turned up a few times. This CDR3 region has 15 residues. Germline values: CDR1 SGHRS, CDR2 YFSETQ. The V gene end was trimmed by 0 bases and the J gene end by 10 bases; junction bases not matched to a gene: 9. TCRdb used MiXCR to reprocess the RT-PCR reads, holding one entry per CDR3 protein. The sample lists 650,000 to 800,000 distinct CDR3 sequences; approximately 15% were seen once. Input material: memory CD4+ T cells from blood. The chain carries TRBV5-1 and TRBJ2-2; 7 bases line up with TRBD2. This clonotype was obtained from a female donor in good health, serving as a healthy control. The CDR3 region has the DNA TGCGCCAGCAGCTTGGTCGAGCGGGACGCCGAGGAGCTGTTTTTT. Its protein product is CASSLVERDAEELFF.